Below, 21 T cell receptor beta chains from the same sample are listed, as sequenced in a study of cytomegalovirus exposure and HLA in healthy donors. Only in-frame clones appear in the TCRdb table, and some are missing; sequencing was by immunoSEQ multiplex PCR. The sample consists of 250,000 to 400,000 clones, approximately 86% of them appearing once. The sample consisted of PBMCs. The receptor set was obtained from a woman younger than 45 in good health and CMV-seropositive.

This clone was seen a single time. The genes are TRBV6-1 and TRBJ2-7, with D possibly matching TRBD2 (5 bases). This CDR3 spans 13 amino acids. CDR1 is MNHNS, CDR2 SASEGT, per germline. With 6 bases removed from V and 4 bases from J, the gap between germline ends came to 13 bases. The CDR3 protein is CASSDGLRYEQYF. The CDR3 DNA is TGTGCCAGCAGCGATGGACTCCGATACGAGCAGTACTTC.

The chain joins TRBV11-2 to TRBJ1-6; no firm D call. The germline V gene has CDR1 SGHAT and CDR2 FQNNGV. The CDR3 covers 13 residues. Deletions cut 1 base from V and 6 bases from J, with 4 bases between. The CDR3: CASSLVRNSPLHF. The DNA for the CDR3 is TGTGCCAGCAGCTTAGTGCGTAATTCACCCCTCCACTTT.

The V and J genes are TRBV2 and TRBJ2-1; 7 nucleotides agree with TRBD2. J was trimmed by 0 bases and V by 6 bases; bases with no gene match: 5. Germline CDR1 SNHLY, CDR2 FYNNEI. The CDR3 totals 15 residues. The CDR3 nucleotides are TGTGCCAGCAGATCCCCTAGCGGCTCCTACAATGAGCAGTTCTTC. Protein: CASRSPSGSYNEQFF.

This clone came up once. The chain joins TRBV4-2 to TRBJ2-1; 11 bases are shared with TRBD2. V gave up 4 bases and J gave up 3 bases; unmatched junction bases: 2. The CDR3 contains 15 residues. Germline V lookup: CDR1 LGHNA, CDR2 YNFKEQ. CDR3 in amino acids: CASSPGLADYNEQFF. CDR3 nucleotides: TGTGCCAGCAGCCCGGGACTAGCGGACTACAATGAGCAGTTCTTC.

The chain uses TRBV29-1 and TRBJ1-6; 7 bases agree with TRBD1. The germline V gene encodes CDR1 SQVTM and CDR2 ANQGSEA. This CDR3 region has 16 residues. The ends lost 3 bases at V and 11 bases at J; junction bases unmatched: 16. The CDR3 region is CSVDKDPDRRRPPLHF. The DNA for the CDR3 is TGCAGCGTTGACAAAGACCCGGACAGGCGCCGGCCACCCCTCCACTTT.

This clone has just a few counts. The chain employs TRBV27 and TRBJ1-2, with 9 bases lining up with TRBD1. Germline CDR1 is MNHEY and CDR2 is SMNVEV (reference sequence). The CDR3 consists of 15 residues. Trimming took 4 bases from V and 7 from J; bases not matched to a gene: 10. Written as DNA, the CDR3 is TGTGCCAGCAGTTCCCCGGGACAGGGAACGGTTGGCTACACCTTC. Translated: CASSSPGQGTVGYTF.

Written as DNA, the CDR3 is TGTGCCTGGAGTGTACGCGTGGGAGATACGCAGTATTTT. Translated: CAWSVRVGDTQYF. The chain carries TRBV30 and TRBJ2-3; the D is unclear. The V end lost 0 bases, the J end lost 5 bases, and 9 bases lay between the germline ends. CDR1 and CDR2 (germline): GTSNPN, SVGIG (reference sequence). The CDR3 runs 13 residues.

The chain joins TRBV28 to TRBJ2-1; a weak D match, TRBD1 (6 bases). V shed 3 bases and J shed 9 bases, with 12 bases lying between them. The CDR3 has 13 residues. From germline, CDR1 is MDHEN and CDR2 SYDVKM. The CDR3 coding sequence is TGTGCCAGCAGTTTTATGGGGGCCAGTGAGCAGTTCTTC. This encodes CASSFMGASEQFF. Filled out from reference TRBV28 and TRBJ2-1, the complete variable domain reads DVKVTQSSRYLVKRTGEKVFLECVQDMDHENMFWYRQDPGLGLRLIYFSYDVKMKEKGDIPEGYSVSREKKERFSLILESASTNQTSMYLCASSFMGASEQFFGPGTRLTVL.

V and J are TRBV13 and TRBJ1-6; perhaps TRBD1 as D (5 bases). Germline assignment: CDR1 PRHDT and CDR2 FYEKMQ (reference sequence). With 2 bases removed from V and 5 bases from J, the gap between germline ends came to 7 bases. This CDR3 has 14 residues. In nucleotides, the CDR3 is TGTGCCAGCAGCTTATCAGGGCATAATTCACCCCTCCACTTT. It translates to CASSLSGHNSPLHF. Drawing the rest from reference TRBV13 and TRBJ1-6, the complete variable domain is AAGVIQSPRHLIKEKRETATLKCYPIPRHDTVYWYQQGPGQDPQFLISFYEKMQSDKGSIPDRFSAQQFSDYHSELNMSSLELGDSALYFCASSLSGHNSPLHFGNGTRLTVT.

The chain combines TRBV4-1 with TRBJ1-5; D not certain. The germline V gene has CDR1 MGHRA and CDR2 YSYEKL. The V and J ends lost 4 bases and 0 bases respectively, with 10 bases between them. The CDR3 totals 15 residues. CDR3 coding DNA: TGCGCCAGCAGCCCGCAGACGGATAGCAATCAGCCCCAGCATTTT. Its translation is CASSPQTDSNQPQHF.

The chain uses TRBV4-3 and TRBJ1-2, with a weak D call TRBD1 (5 bases). V gave up 0 bases and J gave up 4 bases, with 12 bases separating them. Germline CDR1 is LGHNA and CDR2 is YSLEER. This CDR3 region has 15 residues. In nucleotides, the CDR3 is TGCGCCAGCAGCCAAGAAAGACAGCTCTCCTATGGCTACACCTTC. Amino acids: CASSQERQLSYGYTF.

J is TRBJ1-2 and V is TRBV6-6, with 7 bases identical to TRBD1. The CDR3 spans 14 residues. Germline-derived CDR1 and CDR2 are MNHNY and SVGAGI (reference sequence). With V trimmed by 6 bases and J by 5 bases, 9 bases remained unmatched. CDR3 amino acids: CASSHSGQSYGYTF. CDR3 sequence (DNA): TGTGCCAGCAGCCATTCGGGACAGAGTTATGGCTACACCTTC.

The V and J genes are TRBV4-3 and TRBJ2-7; 7 nucleotides match TRBD2. V trimming: 1 base; J trimming: 0 bases; junction bases outside the gene matches: 21. CDR3 length: 21 residues. The germline V gene encodes CDR1 LGHNA and CDR2 YSLEER. The CDR3 protein is CASSQGRAGEALAASSYEQYF. Here the CDR3 DNA reads TGCGCCAGCAGCCAAGGAAGGGCAGGAGAGGCCCTAGCGGCAAGCTCCTACGAGCAGTACTTC.

This sequence joins TRBV7-2 and TRBJ1-2; maybe TRBD1 (6 bases). This CDR3 spans 15 amino acids. V dropped 5 bases and J dropped 3 bases, with 16 bases sitting between them. The germline V gene has CDR1 SGHTA and CDR2 FQGNSA. CDR3 sequence (DNA): TGTGCCAGCAGCCCCCACGGGGGCGGAGACTATGGCTACACCTTC. This translates into CASSPHGGGDYGYTF.

The chain joins TRBV4-2 to TRBJ2-3, with D perhaps TRBD1 (5 bases). The V and J ends lost 2 bases and 5 bases respectively, with 11 bases between them. CDR1 is LGHNA, CDR2 YNFKEQ, per germline. The CDR3 has 14 residues. The CDR3 sequence: CASSQRQRQDTQYF. The CDR3 DNA reads TGTGCCAGCAGCCAAAGACAGAGGCAAGATACGCAGTATTTT.

The rearrangement links TRBV4-3 to TRBJ2-1, with 7 bases matching TRBD2. Germline-derived CDR1 and CDR2 are LGHNA and YSLEER. The CDR3 contains 15 residues. The V and J ends lost 5 bases and 1 base, in that order; junction bases with no gene match: 5. The CDR3: CASSGGRSSYNEQFF. The CDR3 DNA reads TGCGCCAGCAGCGGCGGGAGAAGTTCCTACAATGAGCAGTTCTTC.

The chain has TRBV9 and TRBJ2-3; TRBD2 aligns across 9 bases. Germline CDR1 and CDR2: SGDLS and YYNGEE. The CDR3 has 17 amino acids. V dropped 0 bases and J dropped 3; count of bases not matched to a gene: 8. The CDR3: CASSVEQRGVKTDTQYF. The CDR3 DNA sequence: TGTGCCAGCAGCGTAGAGCAGCGGGGGGTCAAAACAGATACGCAGTATTTT.

This chain joins TRBV25-1 and TRBJ2-7; 7 nucleotides agree with TRBD1. In germline, CDR1 is MGHDK, CDR2 SYGVNS. V shed 3 bases, J shed 3 bases, and the junction held 2 bases outside the gene matches. The CDR3 length is 13 residues. The CDR3 bases are TGTGCCAGCAGTGAGTACAGGGGCTACGAGCAGTACTTC. Protein: CASSEYRGYEQYF.

V gene TRBV6-1 combines with J gene TRBJ2-7, with a tentative D call TRBD2 (6 bases). The germline V gene encodes CDR1 MNHNS and CDR2 SASEGT. The CDR3 sequence is 15 residues long. Trimming stripped 4 bases from V and 1 base from J, with 14 bases between. CDR3 protein: CASSVVGLSSYEQYF. The CDR3 DNA reads TGTGCCAGCAGTGTTGTGGGACTGAGTTCCTACGAGCAGTACTTC.

The V call is TRBV7-8, the J call TRBJ2-2, with no clear D. The length of the CDR3 is 15 residues. Germline values: CDR1 SGHVS, CDR2 FQNEAQ. Trimming removed 3 bases at V and 4 bases at J, with 12 bases between. In nucleotides, the CDR3 is TGTGCCAGCAGCTTTGGACGGATTGCCACCGGGGAGCTGTTTTTT. This sequence encodes CASSFGRIATGELFF.

The CDR3 nucleotides are TGTGCCAGCAGTACCGGCGGGGGGGCCTACTACGAGCAGTACTTC. Its translation is CASSTGGGAYYEQYF. J is TRBJ2-7 and V is TRBV6-1; 9 bases align to TRBD2. From germline, CDR1 is MNHNS and CDR2 SASEGT. The ends lost 5 bases at V and 3 bases at J; junction bases unmatched: 8. The CDR3 runs 15 residues.